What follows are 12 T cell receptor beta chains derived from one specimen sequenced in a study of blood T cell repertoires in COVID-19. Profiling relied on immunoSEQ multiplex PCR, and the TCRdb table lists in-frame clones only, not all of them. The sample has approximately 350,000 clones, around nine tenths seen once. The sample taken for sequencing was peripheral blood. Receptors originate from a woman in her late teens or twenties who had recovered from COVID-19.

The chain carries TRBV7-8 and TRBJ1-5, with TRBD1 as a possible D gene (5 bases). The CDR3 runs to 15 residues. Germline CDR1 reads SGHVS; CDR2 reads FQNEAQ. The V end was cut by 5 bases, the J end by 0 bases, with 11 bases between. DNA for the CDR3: TGTGCCAGCAGCGACAGAATGGATAGCAATCAGCCCCAGCATTTT. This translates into CASSDRMDSNQPQHF.

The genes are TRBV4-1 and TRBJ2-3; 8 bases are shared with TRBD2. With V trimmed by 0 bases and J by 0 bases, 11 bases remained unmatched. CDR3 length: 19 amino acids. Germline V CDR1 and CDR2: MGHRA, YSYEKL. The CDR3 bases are TGCGCCAGCAGCCAAGAACGTAGCGGGACTCCGGGGAGCACAGATACGCAGTATTTT. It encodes CASSQERSGTPGSTDTQYF.

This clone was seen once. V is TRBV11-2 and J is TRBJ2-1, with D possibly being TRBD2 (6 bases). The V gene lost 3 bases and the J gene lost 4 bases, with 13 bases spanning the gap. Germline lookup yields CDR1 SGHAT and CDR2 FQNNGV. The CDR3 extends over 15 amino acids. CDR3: CASSLGGDSYNEQFF. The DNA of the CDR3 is TGTGCCAGCAGCTTGGGGGGAGACAGTTACAATGAGCAGTTCTTC.

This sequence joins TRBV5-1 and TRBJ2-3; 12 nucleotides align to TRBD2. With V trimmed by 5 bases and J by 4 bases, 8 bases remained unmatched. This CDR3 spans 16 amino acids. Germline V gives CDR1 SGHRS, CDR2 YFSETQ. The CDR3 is CASRPITSGRPDTQYF. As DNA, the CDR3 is TGCGCCAGCAGACCCATAACTAGCGGGAGGCCAGATACGCAGTATTTT.

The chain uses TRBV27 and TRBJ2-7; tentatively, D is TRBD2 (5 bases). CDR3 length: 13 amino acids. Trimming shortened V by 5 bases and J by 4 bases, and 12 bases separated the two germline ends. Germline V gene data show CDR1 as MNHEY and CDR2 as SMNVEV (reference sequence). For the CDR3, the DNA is TGTGCCAGCAGTCCGCGCGCGGGTTACGAGCAGTACGTC. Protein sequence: CASSPRAGYEQYV.

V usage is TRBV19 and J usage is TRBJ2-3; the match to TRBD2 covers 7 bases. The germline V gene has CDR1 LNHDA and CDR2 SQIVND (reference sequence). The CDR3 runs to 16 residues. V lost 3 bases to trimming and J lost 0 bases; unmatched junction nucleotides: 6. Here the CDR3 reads CASSIDLADSTDTQYF. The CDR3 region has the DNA TGTGCCAGTAGTATTGACCTAGCGGACAGCACAGATACGCAGTATTTT.

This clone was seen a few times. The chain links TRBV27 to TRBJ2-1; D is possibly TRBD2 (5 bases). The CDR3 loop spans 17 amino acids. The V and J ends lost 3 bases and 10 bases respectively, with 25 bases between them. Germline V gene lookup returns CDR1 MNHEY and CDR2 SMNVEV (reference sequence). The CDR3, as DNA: TGTGCCAGCAGTTTCCCCCTCCCCGGCGGGCTCCCACTGGAGCAGTTCTTC. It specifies CASSFPLPGGLPLEQFF.

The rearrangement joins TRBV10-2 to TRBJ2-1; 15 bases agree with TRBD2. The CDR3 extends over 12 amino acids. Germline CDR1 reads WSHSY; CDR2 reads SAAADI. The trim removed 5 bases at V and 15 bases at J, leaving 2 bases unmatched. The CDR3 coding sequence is TGCGCCAGCAGTCAGGGACTAGCGGGAGGGTTCTTC. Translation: CASSQGLAGGFF.

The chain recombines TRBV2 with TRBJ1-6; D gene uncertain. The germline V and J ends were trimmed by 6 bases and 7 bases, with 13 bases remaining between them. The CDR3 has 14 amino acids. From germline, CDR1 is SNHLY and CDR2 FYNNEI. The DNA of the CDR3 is TGTGCCAGCAGGGTAGGACGGGAAAATTCACCCCTCCACTTT. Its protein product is CASRVGRENSPLHF.

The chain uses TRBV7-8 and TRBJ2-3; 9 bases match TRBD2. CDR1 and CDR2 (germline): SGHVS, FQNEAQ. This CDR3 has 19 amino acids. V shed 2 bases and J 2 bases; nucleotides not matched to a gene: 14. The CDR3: CASSLRASGTIALTDTQYF. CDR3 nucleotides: TGTGCCAGCAGCTTAAGGGCTAGCGGGACTATTGCACTCACAGATACGCAGTATTTT.

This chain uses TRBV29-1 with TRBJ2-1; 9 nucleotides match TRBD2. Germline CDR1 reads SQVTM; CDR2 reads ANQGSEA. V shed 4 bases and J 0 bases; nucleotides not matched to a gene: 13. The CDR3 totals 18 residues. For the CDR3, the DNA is TGCAGCGTTGTGGGGGGGACTAGCCCTTCTAGCTCCTACAATGAGCAGTTCTTC. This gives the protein CSVVGGTSPSSSYNEQFF.

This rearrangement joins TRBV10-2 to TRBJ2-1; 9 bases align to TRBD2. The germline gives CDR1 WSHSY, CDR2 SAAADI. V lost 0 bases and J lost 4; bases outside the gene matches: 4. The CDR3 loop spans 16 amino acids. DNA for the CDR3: TGCGCCAGCAGTGAGTCGGTAGCGGGAGTGTACAATGAGCAGTTCTTC. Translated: CASSESVAGVYNEQFF.